A single sample gave rise to the 5 T cell receptor beta chains below, sequenced in a study of radiotherapy plus CTLA-4 blockade in lung cancer. Sequencing used immunoSEQ multiplex PCR; TCRdb keeps in-frame clones, though not all of them. The sample lists 80,000 or so clones, under 80% occurring once. Material: peripheral blood, obtained from a patient treated with radiotherapy plus ipilimumab. The origin of the receptors is a human donor with non-small cell lung cancer whose response to radiotherapy plus ipilimumab could not be evaluated. Some clones in this sample may be carry-over from other donors' samples.

V gene TRBV10-2 combines with J gene TRBJ2-3; the match to TRBD1 covers 7 bases. J was trimmed by 3 bases and V by 6 bases; bases with no gene match: 12. Germline loops: CDR1 WSHSY, CDR2 SAAADI. The CDR3 totals 16 residues. CDR3 protein: CASRPQGLIRTDTQYF. CDR3 nucleotides: TGCGCCAGCAGGCCACAGGGGCTGATAAGGACAGATACGCAGTATTTT.

This clone was recorded once. V and J are TRBV5-6 and TRBJ2-2; 12 nucleotides line up with TRBD2. CDR1 is SGHDT, CDR2 YYEEEE, per germline. This CDR3 contains 16 residues. V shed 0 bases, J shed 6 bases, and the junction held 3 bases outside the gene matches. The CDR3 nucleotides read TGTGCCAGCAGCTTGGGGCCTAGCGGGGGGGCCGGGGAGCTGTTTTTT. This codes for CASSLGPSGGAGELFF.

The chain carries TRBV7-2 and TRBJ1-1, with a tentative D call TRBD1 (5 bases). Looked up from germline, CDR1 is SGHTA and CDR2 is FQGNSA. Trimming left V 5 bases short and J 7 bases short, with 17 bases between. The CDR3 is made up of 14 amino acids. CDR3 sequence: CASSPTGRVGEAFF. The DNA of the CDR3 is TGTGCCAGCAGCCCCACAGGCCGCGTCGGTGAAGCTTTCTTT.

The sample holds one count of this clone. The rearrangement uses TRBV6-5 and TRBJ1-5, with 8 nucleotides matching TRBD1. CDR3 length equals 15 residues. CDR1 is MNHEY, CDR2 SVGAGI, per germline. V trimming: 5 bases; J trimming: 2 bases; junction bases outside the gene matches: 5. This chain's CDR3 is CASSTGGNGNQPQHF. In nucleotides, the CDR3 is TGTGCCAGCAGTACAGGGGGAAATGGCAATCAGCCCCAGCATTTT.

This clone was found a few times. The V and J genes are TRBV14 and TRBJ1-4; 10 bases align to TRBD1. Losses at the gene ends were 3 bases for V and 6 bases for J; bases not matched to a gene: 1. The length of the CDR3 is 14 residues. The germline V gene encodes CDR1 SGHDN and CDR2 FVKESK. DNA of the CDR3: TGTGCCAGCAGCCATGGGACAGGGGATGAAAAACTGTTTTTT. This codes for CASSHGTGDEKLFF. Full variable domain (missing parts from reference TRBV14 and TRBJ1-4): EAGVTQFPSHSVIEKGQTVTLRCDPISGHDNLYWYRRVMGKEIKFLLHFVKESKQDESGMPNNRFLAERTGGTYSTLKVQPAELEDSGVYFCASSHGTGDEKLFFGSGTQLSVL.